Following are 18 T cell receptor beta chains from one sample sequenced in a study of T cell changes during pregnancy in multiple sclerosis. Generated by immunoSEQ multiplex PCR, the TCRdb table keeps only in-frame clones and is missing some. This table holds about 100,000 clones, approximately 92% found once. Material: peripheral blood, obtained after pregnancy. These receptors all stem from a female donor with multiple sclerosis, enrolled in a pregnancy study.

In DNA form, the CDR3 reads TGTGCCAGCAGCGTGACTAGCTTCGCGAACACCGGGGAGCTGTTTTTT. It codes for CASSVTSFANTGELFF. The chain links TRBV9 to TRBJ2-2, with 7 bases aligning to TRBD2. The germline V gene encodes CDR1 SGDLS and CDR2 YYNGEE. After removal of 2 bases from V and 0 bases from J, the junction contained 4 bases not matched to a gene. The CDR3 is 16 residues long.

The chain uses TRBV7-2 and TRBJ1-5; 8 bases align to TRBD1. CDR3 length equals 13 residues. Trimming cost V 5 bases and J 7 bases; bases outside gene matches: 4. CDR1 is SGHTA, CDR2 FQGNSA, per germline. In DNA, the CDR3 is TGTGCCAGCAGCCAGGACAGGGAGCAGCCCCAGCATTTT. It translates to CASSQDREQPQHF.

The genes are TRBV5-4 and TRBJ2-3, with 10 bases fitting TRBD2. J was trimmed by 2 bases and V by 4 bases; bases with no gene match: 7. The CDR3 extends over 16 amino acids. Germline V gene sequence: CDR1 SGHNT, CDR2 YYREEE (reference sequence). This chain's CDR3 is CASSPRTSGDTDTQYF. The CDR3 bases are TGTGCCAGCAGCCCTAGGACTAGCGGAGACACAGATACGCAGTATTTT.

V gene TRBV7-2 combines with J gene TRBJ2-7, with 11 bases fitting TRBD2. The V gene end was trimmed by 3 bases and the J gene end by 4 bases; junction bases not matched to a gene: 5. The CDR3 spans 15 residues. Germline V gives CDR1 SGHTA, CDR2 FQGNSA. The CDR3 DNA reads as TGTGCCAGCAGCTTGGGCCTAGCGGGAGGTTACGAGCAGTACTTC. Translating gives CASSLGLAGGYEQYF.

The count of this clone is one. The chain carries TRBV6-4 and TRBJ2-1; possible D gene TRBD1, 6 bases. Between the trimmed V and J ends, which lost 0 bases and 9 bases, there was a span of 18 bases. The CDR3 consists of 16 residues. CDR1 and CDR2 (germline): MRHNA, SNTAGT. CDR3: CASSDSPGTRLIEQFF. DNA for the CDR3: TGTGCCAGCAGTGACTCTCCCGGGACAAGGTTAATTGAGCAGTTCTTC.

This rearrangement joins TRBV6-5 to TRBJ1-4; D call uncertain. Between the trimmed V and J ends, which lost 3 bases and 7 bases, there was a span of 15 bases. Germline CDR1 and CDR2: MNHEY and SVGAGI. The CDR3 spans 15 residues. The CDR3: CASSYGGGASEKLFF. DNA for the CDR3: TGTGCCAGCAGTTATGGTGGCGGCGCTAGTGAAAAACTGTTTTTT.

This chain joins TRBV4-1 and TRBJ1-6; perhaps TRBD1 as D (6 bases). This CDR3 has 13 amino acids. The V and J ends lost 6 bases and 5 bases respectively, with 8 bases between them. The germline V gene has CDR1 MGHRA and CDR2 YSYEKL. The CDR3 region is CASSPGDNSPLHF. In DNA, the CDR3 is TGCGCCAGCAGTCCAGGGGATAATTCACCCCTCCACTTT.

The chain employs TRBV10-3 and TRBJ2-3; 12 bases map to TRBD2. The CDR3 covers 14 residues. Trimming took 10 bases from V and 2 from J; bases not matched to a gene: 4. Germline V gives CDR1 ENHRY, CDR2 SYGVKD. The DNA of the CDR3 is TGTGCCACCCTAGCGGGAGGGCCCACAGATACGCAGTATTTT. Translation: CATLAGGPTDTQYF.

The gene calls are TRBV20-1 and TRBJ2-1; D is ambiguous. The V gene lost 3 bases and the J gene lost 6 bases, with 3 bases spanning the gap. The germline V gene encodes CDR1 DFQATT and CDR2 SNEGSKA (reference sequence). This CDR3 has 10 residues. The CDR3 bases are TGCAGTGCTAGCCTCAATGAGCAGTTCTTC. It specifies CSASLNEQFF.

The chain links TRBV28 to TRBJ2-3, with 7 bases matching TRBD1. The germline V gene encodes CDR1 MDHEN and CDR2 SYDVKM. The CDR3 loop spans 16 amino acids. V lost 3 bases, J lost 0 bases, and 6 bases stayed unmatched. The CDR3 region has the DNA TGTGCCAGCAGTTTCAGTTCGACAGGGAGCACAGATACGCAGTATTTT. Translating it yields CASSFSSTGSTDTQYF. The variable domain in full, with the rest retrieved from reference TRBV28 and TRBJ2-3, is DVKVTQSSRYLVKRTGEKVFLECVQDMDHENMFWYRQDPGLGLRLIYFSYDVKMKEKGDIPEGYSVSREKKERFSLILESASTNQTSMYLCASSFSSTGSTDTQYFGPGTRLTVL.

This chain joins TRBV19 and TRBJ2-1; 10 bases agree with TRBD2. This CDR3 is 15 amino acids long. V shed 6 bases, J shed 3 bases, and the junction held 5 bases outside the gene matches. Germline V CDR1 and CDR2: LNHDA, SQIVND (reference sequence). The CDR3 coding sequence is TGTGCCAGTAGACCCGAGCGGGGGGGCTACAATGAGCAGTTCTTC. Encoded protein: CASRPERGGYNEQFF.

J is TRBJ2-3 and V is TRBV9; no definite D call. Germline loops: CDR1 SGDLS, CDR2 YYNGEE. With 0 bases removed from V and 0 bases from J, the gap between germline ends came to 8 bases. The CDR3 loop spans 15 amino acids. CDR3: CASSVGTSSTDTQYF. In DNA, the CDR3 is TGTGCCAGCAGCGTAGGCACGAGTAGCACAGATACGCAGTATTTT.

This chain uses TRBV9 with TRBJ1-4; D remains unclear. The CDR3 runs to 14 residues. V was shortened by 0 bases and J by 8 bases, with 11 bases between the two germline ends. The germline V gene has CDR1 SGDLS and CDR2 YYNGEE. The CDR3 region has the DNA TGTGCCAGCAGCGTAGGGACTAAGCGGGAAAAACTGTTTTTT. Translation gives CASSVGTKREKLFF.

The rearrangement uses TRBV5-4 and TRBJ1-2; D is ambiguous. Per germline, CDR1 SGHNT and CDR2 YYREEE (reference sequence). Trimming took off 1 base at V and 3 bases at J, with 7 bases between the two ends. The CDR3 has 13 residues. The CDR3 region has the DNA TGTGCCAGCAGCTTGACCGGGTACTATGGCTACACCTTC. It translates to CASSLTGYYGYTF.

This chain connects TRBV15 to TRBJ1-2; D not certain. Trimming shortened V by 1 base and J by 2 bases, and 11 bases separated the two germline ends. Germline V gene lookup returns CDR1 LNHNV and CDR2 YYDKDF (reference sequence). The CDR3 runs to 15 residues. The CDR3 nucleotides read TGTGCCACCAGCAGAGTGGCCAGAGGGAACTATGGCTACACCTTC. This gives the protein CATSRVARGNYGYTF.

The chain is built from TRBV7-8 and TRBJ1-1; tentatively, D is TRBD1 (6 bases). V was clipped by 2 bases and J by 1 base, with 8 bases between them. The CDR3 length is 14 residues. The germline V gene encodes CDR1 SGHVS and CDR2 FQNEAQ. The CDR3 region has the DNA TGTGCCAGCAGCTTAATGGGACAGAACACTGAAGCTTTCTTT. It yields the protein CASSLMGQNTEAFF.

This chain joins TRBV5-4 and TRBJ1-1; no definite D call. The CDR3 runs 13 residues. Germline lookup yields CDR1 SGHNT and CDR2 YYREEE (reference sequence). V was shortened by 0 bases and J by 6 bases, with 9 bases between the two germline ends. The CDR3 coding sequence is TGTGCCAGCAGCTTGGGTCCCCGGGCTGAAGCTTTCTTT. Translating it yields CASSLGPRAEAFF.

The chain has TRBV2 and TRBJ2-1; 7 nucleotides align to TRBD2. J gave up 5 bases and V 2 bases, and 6 bases lay outside the gene matches. CDR1 is SNHLY and CDR2 is FYNNEI in the germline V gene. The CDR3 runs to 15 residues. The DNA for the CDR3 is TGTGCCAGCAGTGAAAGGCGGGAGCAAAACAATGAGCAGTTCTTC. It codes for CASSERREQNNEQFF.